This entry lists 20 T cell receptor beta chains sequenced from one sample in a study of cytomegalovirus exposure and HLA in healthy donors. Primers for the PCR totalled 60 Vbeta and 13 Jbeta. TCRdb's copy holds only in-frame clones and misses some; the assay was immunoSEQ multiplex PCR. The repertoire has 85,000 to 100,000 clones, approximately 81% of them found once; the top ten carry over 2.5%. Sequencing was carried out using PBMCs. The receptor source for this set is a male donor in good health and CMV-seropositive.

This chain connects TRBV5-8 to TRBJ2-5; 8 bases map to TRBD1. CDR1 is SGHTS and CDR2 is YDEGEE in the germline V gene. V was pared by 3 bases and J by 0 bases, with 4 bases of the junction left unmatched. This CDR3 has 15 amino acids. The CDR3 DNA reads TGTGCCAGCAGCTCTATGGGACAGGACCAAGAGACCCAGTACTTC. Protein: CASSSMGQDQETQYF.

V is TRBV5-8 and J is TRBJ2-5; 8 bases align to TRBD1. V dropped 4 bases and J dropped 4; count of bases not matched to a gene: 9. This CDR3 comprises 15 residues. Germline V gene lookup returns CDR1 SGHTS and CDR2 YDEGEE. The CDR3 DNA sequence: TGTGCCAGCAGCCCCCGGGACAGGCCAGCAGAGACCCAGTACTTC. Residues: CASSPRDRPAETQYF.

This clone appeared once. This sequence joins TRBV7-2 and TRBJ2-1, with D maybe TRBD2 (8 bases). Germline V gene lookup returns CDR1 SGHTA and CDR2 FQGNSA. The CDR3 is 15 amino acids. V was shortened by 5 bases and J by 8 bases, with 19 bases between the two germline ends. CDR3 loop: CASSREGASSYEQFF. The CDR3 DNA sequence: TGTGCCAGCAGCCGGGAGGGGGCGTCTAGCTATGAGCAGTTCTTC.

The rearrangement links TRBV21-1 to TRBJ1-1; the table names TRBD1, a call not compared with the DNA. TRBV21-1 counts as a pseudogene. The CDR3 is 16 residues long. The CDR3, as DNA: TGTGCCAGCAGCAAAGCGAGGGGGCGAGTCCACGCTGAAGCTTTCTTT. Amino acid sequence: CASSKARGRVHAEAFF.

This chain joins TRBV27 and TRBJ2-7; no firm D call. Germline CDR1 reads MNHEY; CDR2 reads SMNVEV (reference sequence). This CDR3 region has 14 residues. The ends were cut back, 5 bases at V and 1 base at J, with 12 bases in the middle. CDR3 in amino acids: CASSPLVTSYEQYF. The CDR3 bases are TGTGCCAGCAGTCCTCTCGTGACTTCCTACGAGCAGTACTTC.

This clone was seen repeatedly, ten times or more. This chain joins TRBV10-2 and TRBJ2-3; 9 positions match TRBD2. This CDR3 is 17 amino acids long. Looked up from germline, CDR1 is WSHSY and CDR2 is SAAADI. Unmatched junction bases numbered 7, after V lost 0 bases and J lost 3 bases. The CDR3 nucleotides are TGCGCCAGCAGTGAGTCAGGCGGGGGGGCTAGAACAGATACGCAGTATTTT. Translation gives CASSESGGGARTDTQYF.

The chain has TRBV2 and TRBJ2-7, with D possibly being TRBD2 (7 bases). V was cut by 5 bases and J by 3 bases, with 14 bases left in between. Per the germline V gene, CDR1 is SNHLY and CDR2 is FYNNEI. The length of the CDR3 is 14 residues. CDR3 amino acids: CASSRRGTNYEQYF. In DNA form, the CDR3 reads TGTGCCAGCAGTCGGAGGGGGACTAACTACGAGCAGTACTTC.

CDR3 sequence: CASSLDRFSGNTIYF. In nucleotides, the CDR3 is TGTGCCAGCAGCCTAGACAGGTTTTCTGGAAACACCATATATTTT. V gene TRBV7-2 combines with J gene TRBJ1-3; tentative D call: TRBD1 (6 bases). Germline V gene lookup returns CDR1 SGHTA and CDR2 FQGNSA. The V and J ends lost 5 bases and 1 base respectively, with 12 bases between them. This CDR3 contains 15 residues.

The chain employs TRBV20-1 and TRBJ1-2; D ambiguous. Germline CDR1 and CDR2: DFQATT and SNEGSKA (reference sequence). The CDR3 runs 11 residues. V lost 3 bases to trimming and J lost 4 bases, with 6 bases between them. The CDR3: CSASAGYGYTF. In DNA form, the CDR3 reads TGCAGTGCTAGCGCAGGCTATGGCTACACCTTC.

This clone was seen a few times. The chain joins TRBV6-5 to TRBJ1-1, with D uncertain. V lost 5 bases to trimming and J lost 7 bases, with 8 bases between them. Germline loops: CDR1 MNHEY, CDR2 SVGAGI. This CDR3 spans 11 amino acids. CDR3 residues: CASSAGREAFF. The CDR3 DNA is TGTGCCAGCAGTGCGGGCCGTGAAGCTTTCTTT.

In its sample, this clone was seen once. This chain joins TRBV4-2 and TRBJ1-1; 7 bases are a match to TRBD1. Germline V CDR1 and CDR2: LGHNA, YNFKEQ. The ends lost 3 bases at V and 0 bases at J; junction bases unmatched: 10. This CDR3 region has 17 residues. The CDR3 bases are TGTGCCAGCAGCCATGGAACAGGGGCAACTATGAACACTGAAGCTTTCTTT. This codes for CASSHGTGATMNTEAFF.

The chain is built from TRBV19 and TRBJ1-1, with D possibly TRBD1 on 6 matching bases. V dropped 5 bases and J dropped 7 bases, with 14 bases sitting between them. The CDR3 is 13 amino acids. Germline CDR1 LNHDA, CDR2 SQIVND (reference sequence). The DNA of the CDR3 is TGTGCCAGTAGTTTTCCGGGACACCATGAAGCTTTCTTT. The encoded protein is CASSFPGHHEAFF. The whole variable domain, filled in from reference TRBV19 and TRBJ1-1, reads DGGITQSPKYLFRKEGQNVTLSCEQNLNHDAMYWYRQDPGQGLRLIYYSQIVNDFQKGDIAEGYSVSREKKESFPLTVTSAQKNPTAFYLCASSFPGHHEAFFGQGTRLTVV.

The chain couples TRBV6-1 to TRBJ1-2; 8 bases are a match to TRBD1. In germline, CDR1 is MNHNS, CDR2 SASEGT. Trimming took 0 bases from V and 5 from J; bases not matched to a gene: 5. The CDR3 sequence is 15 residues long. CDR3 DNA: TGTGCCAGCAGTGAAGCCCTTGGACAGGGTTATGGCTACACCTTC. Its protein product is CASSEALGQGYGYTF.

The rearrangement links TRBV30 to TRBJ1-1; maybe TRBD1 (6 bases). The ends were cut back, 1 base at V and 5 bases at J, with 11 bases in the middle. From germline, CDR1 is GTSNPN and CDR2 SVGIG (reference sequence). The CDR3 runs to 13 residues. The CDR3 is CAWSAGEKTEAFF. The CDR3 bases are TGTGCCTGGAGTGCAGGGGAGAAAACTGAAGCTTTCTTT.

This sequence joins TRBV7-3 and TRBJ2-7; D possibly corresponds to TRBD2 (6 bases). The V gene lost 5 bases and the J gene lost 2 bases, with 13 bases spanning the gap. CDR3 length: 14 amino acids. CDR1 and CDR2 from the germline V gene are SGHTA and FQGTGA. The CDR3 coding sequence is TGTGCCAGCAGCCCCCGTGGAGGGCCCTACGAGCAGTACTTC. This encodes CASSPRGGPYEQYF.

This chain connects TRBV6-7 to TRBJ2-2; 8 bases fit TRBD1. TRBV6-7 is an open reading frame, and its role is uncertain. With V trimmed by 5 bases and J by 4 bases, 9 bases remained unmatched. CDR3 size: 16 residues. The DNA for the CDR3 is TGTGCCAGCAGTCAACGGACAGGGAAGAGCACCGGGGAGCTGTTTTTT. Translation gives CASSQRTGKSTGELFF.

The rearrangement joins TRBV29-1 to TRBJ1-5, with D possibly being TRBD1 (5 bases). Germline V gene sequence: CDR1 SQVTM, CDR2 ANQGSEA. CDR3 length: 14 amino acids. Trimming cost V 6 bases and J 3 bases, with 15 bases left between them. In nucleotides, the CDR3 is TGCAGCGTAGCGGGACTTAATTCCAATCAGCCCCAGCATTTT. Translating it yields CSVAGLNSNQPQHF.

V is TRBV10-3 and J is TRBJ2-2; unclear D gene. Germline V gives CDR1 ENHRY, CDR2 SYGVKD. Trimming pared 2 bases from V and 4 bases from J, leaving 8 bases between. The CDR3 length is 14 residues. CDR3 sequence: CAISEAGRTGELFF. Here the CDR3 DNA reads TGTGCCATCAGTGAGGCAGGTCGCACCGGGGAGCTGTTTTTT.

The gene calls are TRBV27 and TRBJ1-1, with TRBD1 matching 8 bases. J lost 6 bases, V lost 5 bases, and 8 bases had no gene match. The germline CDR1 and CDR2 sequences are MNHEY and SMNVEV (reference sequence). The CDR3 contains 14 residues. The CDR3 nucleotides are TGTGCCAGCAGTCCGATCAGGGGGCTGCCTGAAGCTTTCTTT. Its translation: CASSPIRGLPEAFF.

A single count supports this clone. The V gene is TRBV10-2, the J gene TRBJ1-5, with TRBD1 matching 7 bases. Germline trimming cut 0 bases from V and 4 bases from J; bases unmatched to any gene: 3. The CDR3 consists of 15 residues. Germline-derived CDR1 and CDR2 are WSHSY and SAAADI. CDR3 residues: CASSESLQGNQPQHF. CDR3 sequence (DNA): TGCGCCAGCAGTGAGTCCTTACAGGGGAATCAGCCCCAGCATTTT.